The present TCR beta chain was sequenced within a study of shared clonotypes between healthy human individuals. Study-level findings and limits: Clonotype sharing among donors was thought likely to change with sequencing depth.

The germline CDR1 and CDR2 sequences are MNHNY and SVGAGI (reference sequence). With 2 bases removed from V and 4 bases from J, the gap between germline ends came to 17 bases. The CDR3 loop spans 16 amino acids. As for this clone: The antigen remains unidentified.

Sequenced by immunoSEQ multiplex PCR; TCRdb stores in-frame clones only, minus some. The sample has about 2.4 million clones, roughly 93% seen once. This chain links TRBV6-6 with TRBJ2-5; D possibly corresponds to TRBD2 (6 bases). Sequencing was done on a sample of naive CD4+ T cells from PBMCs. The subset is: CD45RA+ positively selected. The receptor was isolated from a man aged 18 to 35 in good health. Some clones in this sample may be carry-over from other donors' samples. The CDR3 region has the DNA TGTGCCAGCAGTTACACCGGACTAACCCACGGAGAGACCCAGTACTTC. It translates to CASSYTGLTHGETQYF.